These 15 T cell receptor beta chains came from one sample sequenced in a study of T cells in Graves' hyperthyroidism and ophthalmopathy. There were TCR beta CDR3 regions amplified from RNA transcripts. Initially, a first-round RT-PCR of the TCR CDR3 employed the HTBI primer set. Each CDR3 protein is one row after TCRdb ran MiXCR on the multiplex PCR reads. The repertoire includes around 350,000 distinct CDR3 sequences, under 15% of them detected once, and around 9.2% sits in the top ten. The sequencing sample was made of blood. The receptor set was obtained from a woman between 18 and 30 years old with Graves' hyperthyroidism.

This clonotype was counted many times. V is TRBV20-1 and J is TRBJ1-4; tentative D call: TRBD1 (5 bases). The CDR3 runs to 14 residues. Trimming took off 1 base at V and 3 bases at J, with 9 bases between the two ends. Germline V gene data show CDR1 as DFQATT and CDR2 as SNEGSKA (reference sequence). The chain's CDR3 is CSARAGTANEKLFF. In DNA, the CDR3 is TGCAGTGCTAGAGCCGGGACGGCTAATGAAAAACTGTTTTTT.

The rearrangement links TRBV7-6 to TRBJ2-7; weak D call: TRBD1 (5 bases). Germline V gene sequence: CDR1 SGHVS, CDR2 FNYEAQ. The CDR3 sequence is 16 residues long. V was clipped by 3 bases and J by 3 bases, with 18 bases between them. The CDR3 region is CASSFGEWGSLYEQYF. The CDR3 nucleotides read TGTGCCAGCAGCTTTGGCGAGTGGGGCTCTCTCTACGAGCAGTACTTC.

This clonotype showed up many times. The chain uses TRBV18 and TRBJ2-3, with D possibly matching TRBD2 (6 bases). Germline assignment: CDR1 KGHSH and CDR2 LQKENI. Trimming stripped 0 bases from V and 4 bases from J, with 8 bases between. This CDR3 has 14 residues. CDR3 nucleotides: TGTGCCAGCTCACCACCGGCGGGGTCAGATACGCAGTATTTT. Translated, it gives CASSPPAGSDTQYF.

This clonotype was observed many times. This chain joins TRBV29-1 and TRBJ1-2; a weak D match, TRBD1 (6 bases). Trimming stripped 6 bases from V and 9 bases from J, with 14 bases between. CDR1 is SQVTM, CDR2 ANQGSEA, per germline. The CDR3 is 11 residues long. CDR3: CSVGAGMSYTF. Written as DNA, the CDR3 is TGCAGCGTGGGGGCAGGGATGAGCTACACCTTC.

The rearrangement links TRBV12-3 or TRBV12-4 to TRBJ2-7; D is possibly TRBD1 or TRBD2 (5 bases each). The V end was cut by 5 bases, the J end by 2 bases, with 22 bases between. The length of the CDR3 is 17 residues. CDR3 sequence (DNA): TGTGCCAGCAGTGCCGATGACCCGGGACCTTTACCCTACGAGCAGTACTTC. Translated, it gives CASSADDPGPLPYEQYF.

This clonotype was recorded many times. V usage is TRBV2 and J usage is TRBJ2-7; 7 nucleotides line up with TRBD2. This CDR3 has 13 amino acids. Trimming cost V 7 bases and J 4 bases; bases outside gene matches: 7. CDR1 and CDR2 (germline): SNHLY, FYNNEI. CDR3 protein: CASTPGLIYEQYF. The DNA of the CDR3 is TGTGCCAGCACTCCGGGACTAATTTACGAGCAGTACTTC.

At least ten counts were recorded for this clonotype. The chain is built from TRBV29-1 and TRBJ2-3; a weak D match, TRBD1 (6 bases). Germline V gene data show CDR1 as SQVTM and CDR2 as ANQGSEA. Trimming stripped 6 bases from V and 0 bases from J, with 13 bases between. The CDR3 is 14 amino acids. The CDR3 reads CSVSRDISTDTQYF. The CDR3 DNA reads as TGCAGCGTGTCCAGGGACATTAGCACAGATACGCAGTATTTT.

This clonotype showed up just a few times. The V and J genes are TRBV5-6 and TRBJ2-4; the D is unclear. The CDR3 extends over 16 amino acids. CDR1 and CDR2 from the germline V gene are SGHDT and YYEEEE. V was pared by 2 bases and J by 0 bases, with 12 bases between. CDR3 sequence: CASSFLFGLAKNIQYF. DNA of the CDR3: TGTGCCAGCAGCTTTCTCTTCGGGCTAGCCAAAAACATTCAGTACTTC.

This clonotype was detected many times. The gene calls are TRBV20-1 and TRBJ2-3; 9 bases match TRBD2. J lost 2 bases, V lost 4 bases, and 10 bases had no gene match. The CDR3 loop spans 16 amino acids. The V gene's germline CDR1 is DFQATT and CDR2 SNEGSKA (reference sequence). The CDR3 sequence: CSAIRATSGNTDTQYF. The CDR3 bases are TGCAGTGCTATCCGGGCGACTAGCGGAAACACAGATACGCAGTATTTT.

This clonotype has at least ten counts. The chain carries TRBV28 and TRBJ1-2, with D unresolved. CDR3 size: 10 residues. Germline loops: CDR1 MDHEN, CDR2 SYDVKM. The ends were cut back, 8 bases at V and 6 bases at J, with 7 bases in the middle. DNA of the CDR3: TGTGCCAGCTGGGAGGATGGCTACACCTTC. Translated: CASWEDGYTF.

This clonotype occurred many times. This chain joins TRBV7-2 and TRBJ2-4; D is possibly TRBD1 (6 bases). There are 11 residues in the CDR3. The V end lost 5 bases, the J end lost 9 bases, and 8 bases lay between the germline ends. CDR1 is SGHTA and CDR2 is FQGNSA in the germline V gene. CDR3 loop: CASSRQVIQYF. The CDR3 nucleotides are TGTGCCAGCAGCAGACAGGTCATTCAGTACTTC.

CDR3 region: CASGRGPLETQYF. CDR3 nucleotides: TGTGCTAGTGGCCGGGGCCCGCTAGAGACCCAGTACTTC. The chain combines TRBV12-5 with TRBJ2-5; D possibly uses TRBD1 or TRBD2 (5 bases each). Germline CDR1 LGHNT, CDR2 FRNRAP. Trimming shortened V by 6 bases and J by 4 bases, and 12 bases separated the two germline ends. The CDR3 runs 13 residues.

V gene TRBV4-1 combines with J gene TRBJ2-4, with D perhaps matching TRBD2 (7 bases). The CDR3 sequence is 13 residues long. CDR1 and CDR2 from the germline V gene are MGHRA and YSYEKL. The ends were cut back, 0 bases at V and 12 bases at J, with 12 bases in the middle. In nucleotides, the CDR3 is TGCGCCAGCAGCCAAGATGAGGCGGGGGCTCAGTACTTC. Translating it yields CASSQDEAGAQYF.

This clonotype has a count of ten or more. V is TRBV20-1 and J is TRBJ1-2; 7 bases fit TRBD1. V shed 4 bases, J shed 4 bases, and the junction held 3 bases outside the gene matches. The V gene's germline CDR1 is DFQATT and CDR2 SNEGSKA (reference sequence). The CDR3 is 12 residues long. As DNA, the CDR3 is TGCAGTGCTAATCCAGGGGGCTATGGCTACACCTTC. Translation gives CSANPGGYGYTF.

The chain employs TRBV14 and TRBJ1-4; a weak D match, TRBD1 (6 bases). CDR3 length: 14 amino acids. Germline CDR1 reads SGHDN; CDR2 reads FVKESK. Trimming took 1 base from V and 8 from J, leaving 11 bases between them. In nucleotides, the CDR3 is TGTGCCAGCAGCCAAGTTGCAGGGGTAGAAAAACTGTTTTTT. It is translated as CASSQVAGVEKLFF.